The 14 T cell receptor beta chains below all came from one sample that was sequenced in a study of T cell responses to AZD1222 COVID-19 vaccine. The method was immunoSEQ multiplex PCR; TCRdb's version includes in-frame clones alone and lacks a portion of them. The sample consists of about 140,000 clones, about 90% of them appearing once. The source material was peripheral blood, sampled 28 days after the second AZD1222 dose. Receptors originate from an adult who received the AZD1222 COVID-19 vaccine.

V and J are TRBV18 and TRBJ1-3; no clear D gene. V was pared by 4 bases and J by 0 bases, with 7 bases between. There are 14 residues in the CDR3. Germline CDR1 and CDR2: KGHSH and LQKENI. The CDR3 region is CASSHGLSGNTIYF. CDR3 coding DNA: TGTGCCAGCTCACACGGTCTCTCTGGAAACACCATATATTTT.

This chain uses TRBV3-1 (or the pseudogene TRBV3-2) with TRBJ2-7, with 12 bases identical to TRBD2. The CDR3 runs to 16 residues. From germline, CDR1 is LGHDT and CDR2 YNNKEL (reference sequence). Germline trimming cut 4 bases from V and 2 bases from J; bases unmatched to any gene: 6. The CDR3 spells CASSPTPSGRAYEQYF. CDR3 nucleotides: TGTGCCAGCAGCCCGACTCCTAGCGGGAGGGCCTACGAGCAGTACTTC.

The chain links TRBV6-5 to TRBJ2-6; D may be TRBD2 (5 bases). Per the germline V gene, CDR1 is MNHEY and CDR2 is SVGAGI. CDR3 size: 16 residues. V dropped 4 bases and J dropped 4 bases, with 14 bases sitting between them. CDR3 DNA: TGTGCCAGCAGTTCCGGGGTTCGGAGGGGGGCCAACGTCCTGACTTTC. Translating it yields CASSSGVRRGANVLTF.

The rearrangement uses TRBV19 and TRBJ1-2; D may be TRBD1 (6 bases). CDR1 and CDR2 from the germline V gene are LNHDA and SQIVND (reference sequence). V was cut by 7 bases and J by 0 bases, with 9 bases left in between. The CDR3 sequence is 13 residues long. The CDR3 reads CASNKGANYGYTF. The CDR3 DNA reads as TGTGCCAGTAATAAGGGGGCTAACTATGGCTACACCTTC.

The CDR3 here is CASGRTRLDTQYF. Written as DNA, the CDR3 is TGTGCCAGCGGGAGGACCCGTCTGGATACGCAGTATTTT. This chain uses TRBV3-1 (or the pseudogene TRBV3-2) with TRBJ2-3; possibly TRBD2 for D (6 bases). V lost 8 bases and J lost 6, with 15 bases in between. Germline-derived CDR1 and CDR2 are LGHDT and YNNKEL (reference sequence). The CDR3 consists of 13 residues.

The genes are TRBV7-3 and TRBJ2-7, with 10 nucleotides matching TRBD1. The ends lost 3 bases at V and 5 bases at J; junction bases unmatched: 1. Germline V gene data show CDR1 as SGHTA and CDR2 as FQGTGA. CDR3 length equals 13 residues. The CDR3 nucleotides are TGTGCCAGCAGCTTTGGGACAGGGGACGAGCAGTACTTC. As protein: CASSFGTGDEQYF.

This clone was seen only once. V and J are TRBV28 and TRBJ1-2; a weak D match, TRBD1 (5 bases). The CDR3 length is 16 residues. Trimming left V 3 bases short and J 3 bases short, with 17 bases between. Per the germline V gene, CDR1 is MDHEN and CDR2 is SYDVKM. CDR3 in amino acids: CASSFSGAGRDYGYTF. CDR3 nucleotides: TGTGCCAGCAGTTTTTCCGGGGCAGGGCGGGACTATGGCTACACCTTC.

This chain joins TRBV19 and TRBJ2-2; D is possibly TRBD1 (5 bases). Germline V gene sequence: CDR1 LNHDA, CDR2 SQIVND (reference sequence). CDR3 length equals 12 residues. V was cut by 5 bases and J by 7 bases, with 8 bases left in between. Here the CDR3 reads CASSETGGELFF. CDR3 DNA sequence: TGTGCCAGTAGTGAAACAGGCGGGGAGCTGTTTTTT.

The chain recombines TRBV6-5 with TRBJ1-3; D is undetermined. CDR1 and CDR2 (germline): MNHEY, SVGAGI. V was shortened by 0 bases and J by 2 bases, with 8 bases between the two germline ends. The CDR3 covers 15 residues. The CDR3 coding sequence is TGTGCCAGCAGTTACTCGGGGTACACTGGAAACACCATATATTTT. Translation: CASSYSGYTGNTIYF.

The V call is TRBV25-1, the J call TRBJ2-1, with 8 bases that match TRBD1. V lost 5 bases and J lost 7; bases outside the gene matches: 7. Germline assignment: CDR1 MGHDK and CDR2 SYGVNS. The CDR3 consists of 14 residues. The chain's CDR3 is CASSRTGSSNEQFF. DNA for the CDR3: TGTGCCAGCAGTCGGACAGGGTCGTCTAATGAGCAGTTCTTC.

The V gene is TRBV10-1, the J gene TRBJ1-4, with D perhaps TRBD1 (6 bases). This CDR3 spans 13 amino acids. Looked up from germline, CDR1 is WNHNN and CDR2 is SYGVQD (reference sequence). The V end lost 3 bases, the J end lost 8 bases, and 10 bases lay between the germline ends. The CDR3 DNA reads as TGCGCCAGCAGTGAACAGGGAGGCGAAAAACTGTTTTTT. This sequence encodes CASSEQGGEKLFF.

This chain connects TRBV7-2 to TRBJ2-1, with D unclear. Germline V gene lookup returns CDR1 SGHTA and CDR2 FQGNSA. The length of the CDR3 is 13 residues. The V end lost 1 base, the J end lost 9 bases, and 10 bases lay between the germline ends. This chain's CDR3 is CASSLVADGEQFF. The DNA for the CDR3 is TGTGCCAGCAGCTTAGTGGCAGATGGTGAGCAGTTCTTC.

The chain links TRBV11-3 to TRBJ2-7, with D maybe TRBD2 (6 bases). The CDR3 loop spans 16 amino acids. Trimming stripped 0 bases from V and 2 bases from J, with 14 bases between. CDR1 is SGHNT and CDR2 is YENEEA in the germline V gene. The CDR3 nucleotides are TGTGCCAGCAGCTTAGAGTCCCGGGACTGCGCCTACGAGCAGTACTTC. The encoded protein is CASSLESRDCAYEQYF.

The chain combines TRBV30 with TRBJ2-3; D is perhaps TRBD1 or TRBD2 (5 bases each). The CDR3 totals 13 residues. CDR1 is GTSNPN, CDR2 SVGIG, per germline (reference sequence). Trimming stripped 4 bases from V and 2 bases from J, with 10 bases between. CDR3 sequence reads: CAWTEGFTDTQYF. CDR3 DNA sequence: TGTGCCTGGACCGAGGGGTTCACAGATACGCAGTATTTT.